This T cell receptor (beta chain) was profiled in a study of monozygotic twins with cystic fibrosis. Study-wide context: Approximately 3 micrograms of fragmented DNA underwent approximately 15 PCR cycles for library preparation. General study results and limits: The repertoire was suggested to be naive-dominated, clonality median about 0.0094. In this small cohort, shared CDR3 numbers showed no association with age, concordance or disease severity. Nucleotide-identical clonotype sharing was significantly higher within monozygotic CF twin pairs than between unrelated CF individuals.

Sequenced by immunoSEQ multiplex PCR; TCRdb stores in-frame clones only, minus some. The profile shows approximately 32,000 clones, about 96% of them singletons. The germline V gene has CDR1 MNHEY and CDR2 SMNVEV (reference sequence). V gave up 2 bases and J gave up 0 bases, with 11 bases separating them. The CDR3 has 16 residues. Remarks on this clone: Its antigen is still unknown.

The source of this sequence is a girl aged 2 to 9 with cystic fibrosis. The chain employs TRBV27 and TRBJ2-1; tentatively, D is TRBD2 (5 bases). The source material was blood. Written as DNA, the CDR3 is TGTGCCAGCAGTTTAGAGGGCAGTCCCTCCTACAATGAGCAGTTCTTC. Translating gives CASSLEGSPSYNEQFF.